The rows below give T cell receptor beta chains drawn from one sample of a study of blood T cell repertoires in COVID-19. TCRdb's table, derived via immunoSEQ multiplex PCR, lists solely in-frame clones and lacks some. In the table there are approximately 96,000 clones, 65% to 85% of which are singletons. Sequencing was performed on peripheral blood. These receptors were obtained from a woman older than 75 with acute or convalescent COVID-19. CDR3s include the opening cysteine and the closing phenylalanine or tryptophan. Fields, in order: CDR3 DNA, CDR3 protein, V gene, J gene, clone size, D gene. D genes are given only for firm matches. Not all rows give a size; the values are once, few, many and, for expanded clones, a class.

TGTGCCAGCAGCCTCGGACATCAGGTTAATTCACCCCTCCACTTT	CASSLGHQVNSPLHF	TRBV7-2	TRBJ1-6	NA	NA
TGTGCCACCAGTGATCGGGAAACAGGGGCGGGCAATCAGCCCCAGCATTTT	CATSDRETGAGNQPQHF	TRBV24-1	TRBJ1-5	NA	TRBD1
TGTGCCAGCAGCTTATGGTCCGGAGGGGAGCCCCAGCATTTT	CASSLWSGGEPQHF	TRBV7-2	TRBJ1-5	NA	NA
TGTGCCAGTAGCTCCTCTCCAAAGAAGACAGGGGGGAACACTGAAGCTTTCTTT	CASSSSPKKTGGNTEAFF	TRBV19	TRBJ1-1	NA	TRBD1
TGTGCCAGCAGCTTGGGAGGGGGGGACCTCTCCTACAATGAGCAGTTCTTC	CASSLGGGDLSYNEQFF	TRBV5-4	TRBJ2-1	NA	NA
TGTGCCAGCAGCTTAAGCGGGGCTCACCTTGAGCAGTTCTTC	CASSLSGAHLEQFF	TRBV7-2	TRBJ2-1	NA	TRBD2
TGTGCCAGCAGTCATGACAGGAATTCACCCCTCCACTTT	CASSHDRNSPLHF	TRBV12-3/TRBV12-4	TRBJ1-6	NA	NA
TGTGCCAGCAGCTCCTCACGGAGACAGGGGAATTATGGCTACACCTTC	CASSSSRRQGNYGYTF	TRBV7-9	TRBJ1-2	few	TRBD1
TGTGCCAGCAGCTTGGGGACAACCCAAGAGACCCAGTACTTC	CASSLGTTQETQYF	TRBV7-8	TRBJ2-5	NA	NA
TGTGCCAGCAGTATCCCGGGACAGGGTTTGTCGCCCCAGCATTTT	CASSIPGQGLSPQHF	TRBV28	TRBJ1-5	NA	TRBD1
TGTGCCAGTCTTAAAACTAGCGGGGGGTCCAATGAGCAGTTCTTC	CASLKTSGGSNEQFF	TRBV2	TRBJ2-1	NA	TRBD2
TGTGCCAGCAGTGAAAGGGGACAGGGGTATAACACCATATATTTT	CASSERGQGYNTIYF	TRBV6-1	TRBJ1-3	NA	TRBD1
TGTGCCAGCAGCTTAGCGAAAGGAGGGAAGAACACTGAAGCTTTCTTT	CASSLAKGGKNTEAFF	TRBV7-9	TRBJ1-1	NA	NA
TGTGCCAGCTCACCCACAGTGGAAGGGAGCGAGCAGTACTTC	CASSPTVEGSEQYF	TRBV18	TRBJ2-7	NA	NA
TGTGCCAGTAGTATGCCGGGACAACGGCCCCAGCATTTT	CASSMPGQRPQHF	TRBV19	TRBJ1-5	few	NA
TGTGCCAGCAGCTCCGTAGGAACCAGGGGAAGGAACGGCTACACCTTC	CASSSVGTRGRNGYTF	TRBV7-9	TRBJ1-2	NA	NA
TGTGCCAGCAGCTTGAACAGGGGTAGGAATACGCAGTATTTT	CASSLNRGRNTQYF	TRBV5-4	TRBJ2-3	NA	TRBD1
TGTGCCAGCAGCCAAGTAGCGGGTCTGGCGGGAGAGACCCAGTACTTC	CASSQVAGLAGETQYF	TRBV3-1/TRBV3-2	TRBJ2-5	few	TRBD2
TGTGCCACCACCCGGGGGAACTCCTACAATGAGCAGTTCTTC	CATTRGNSYNEQFF	TRBV28	TRBJ2-1	once	NA
TGTGCCAGCAGTTTATTTCCAGGGTTGAGTGGCTACACCTTC	CASSLFPGLSGYTF	TRBV27	TRBJ1-2	NA	NA
TGTGCCAGCTCACCAAAAGAGGATACGCAGTATTTT	CASSPKEDTQYF	TRBV18	TRBJ2-3	NA	NA
TGTGCCAGCAGCCAAGGACAGGGGACGTATGGCTACACCTTC	CASSQGQGTYGYTF	TRBV3-1/TRBV3-2	TRBJ1-2	NA	TRBD1
TGTGCCAGCAGTTTAGAGGGAAGGGTAGATTCACCCCTCCACTTT	CASSLEGRVDSPLHF	TRBV27	TRBJ1-6	NA	NA
TGTGCCAGCAGCCGCCCCCCGGGGGGAAGGACCGGGGAGCTGTTTTTT	CASSRPPGGRTGELFF	TRBV11-2	TRBJ2-2	NA	TRBD2
TGTGCCAGCAGCTTGGCGGGAGGGAGGTCTGCAACTAATGAAAAACTGTTTTTT	CASSLAGGRSATNEKLFF	TRBV5-4	TRBJ1-4	NA	NA
TGTGCCAGCAGCCAATGGGCAGGTTCAGGCAATGAGCAGTTCTTC	CASSQWAGSGNEQFF	TRBV3-1/TRBV3-2	TRBJ2-1	NA	NA
TGTGCCTGGAGTACTTTTGGCAATCAGCCCCAGCATTTT	CAWSTFGNQPQHF	TRBV30	TRBJ1-5	NA	NA
TGTGCCAGCAGTTCCTCGGACGGGGGCAATGAGCAGTTCTTC	CASSSSDGGNEQFF	TRBV6-5	TRBJ2-1	NA	NA
TGTGCCAGCTCTCTAGGGGGCCCCACAGATACGCAGTATTTT	CASSLGGPTDTQYF	TRBV18	TRBJ2-3	few	TRBD1
TGTGCCAGCAGCTCCGGGAATTGGGCCGGGGCTAATGAAAAACTGTTTTTT	CASSSGNWAGANEKLFF	TRBV5-6	TRBJ1-4	NA	NA
TGTGCCATCAGTAGCTCCGGGACAGGGCGGTTTAGGCCGGACCTTCTGGAGACCCAGTACTTC	CAISSSGTGRFRPDLLETQYF	TRBV10-3	TRBJ2-5	few	TRBD1
TGTGCCAGCACCACTGGAGGGACAGGGAGAGAGACCCAGTACTTC	CASTTGGTGRETQYF	TRBV6-5	TRBJ2-5	few	TRBD1
TGTGCCAGCAGCCAGAGACAGGGTGGCGCCTACAATGAGCAGTTCTTC	CASSQRQGGAYNEQFF	TRBV3-1/TRBV3-2	TRBJ2-1	NA	TRBD1
TGTGCCAGCAGCTTACGAGATGCGGGAGAGCAGTTCTTC	CASSLRDAGEQFF	TRBV7-9	TRBJ2-1	NA	NA
TGTGCCAGCAGTGGGGGACAGGGGATCACTGAAGCTTTCTTT	CASSGGQGITEAFF	TRBV2	TRBJ1-1	NA	TRBD1
TGTGCCAGTAGTATGGAACTAGCGGGGCCCACCTACGAGCAGTACTTC	CASSMELAGPTYEQYF	TRBV19	TRBJ2-7	NA	TRBD2
TGTGCCAGCAGCCGACAGGCCGATTTCACAGATACGCAGTATTTT	CASSRQADFTDTQYF	TRBV6-5	TRBJ2-3	once	NA
TGTGCCAGCAGCTCCCCGGGACTAGCGGGGGGAAATACGCAGTATTTT	CASSSPGLAGGNTQYF	TRBV7-3	TRBJ2-3	NA	TRBD2
TGTGCCAGCAGTTTACTCACAGGGTATAGCAATCAGCCCCAGCATTTT	CASSLLTGYSNQPQHF	TRBV28	TRBJ1-5	NA	NA
TGCAGTGCTAGTCCCCGGAGGGGAGGGACTGAAGCTTTCTTT	CSASPRRGGTEAFF	TRBV20-1	TRBJ1-1	once	NA
TGTGCCATCAGTGACGTCCGAGGGGGCGAAGCTAACTATGGCTACACCTTC	CAISDVRGGEANYGYTF	TRBV10-3	TRBJ1-2	NA	TRBD1
TGTGCCATCAGTTGGGGGCAGGACTATGGCTACACCTTC	CAISWGQDYGYTF	TRBV10-3	TRBJ1-2	NA	NA
TGTGCCAGCAGGCCCGTGACAGGGGGAAACACCGGGGAGCTGTTTTTT	CASRPVTGGNTGELFF	TRBV6-6	TRBJ2-2	NA	TRBD1
TGTGCCAGCAGCATACGTTTGGCAGGTGAAGCTGGCTACACCTTC	CASSIRLAGEAGYTF	TRBV11-2	TRBJ1-2	NA	NA
TGTGCCAGCAGTTACTCAAGTGGGCTCAATTCACCCCTCCACTTT	CASSYSSGLNSPLHF	TRBV6-2/TRBV6-3	TRBJ1-6	NA	NA
TGTGCCAGCAGTGAAGGGGTAGGGGCAAATTCACCCCTCCACTTT	CASSEGVGANSPLHF	TRBV2	TRBJ1-6	NA	NA